This TCR beta chain was retrieved from a study of cytomegalovirus exposure and HLA in healthy donors. Looking at the study overall: Among about 179 million T cells, an earlier analysis found 95 million to 140 million unique TCR beta sequences.

PCR amplification relied on 60 Vbeta primers (plus 13 Jbeta primers). Only in-frame clones appear in the TCRdb table, and some are missing; sequencing was by immunoSEQ multiplex PCR. Of approximately 150,000 clones listed, about 75% are singletons. Findings and limits, study-wide: V- and J-gene trimming of TCR beta was linked (in a later analysis) to a missense DCLRE1C variant.

Notes on this clone: Antigen: not known.

Germline CDR1 is MNHNS and CDR2 is SASEGT. This CDR3 region has 11 residues. The V end was cut by 6 bases, the J end by 8 bases, with 8 bases between. The sequencing input was PBMCs. The V and J genes are TRBV6-1 and TRBJ2-1; tentative D call: TRBD1 (5 bases). This receptor was taken from a man in his fifties or sixties in good health and CMV-seronegative. The chain's CDR3 is CASRGLHEQFF. CDR3 DNA sequence: TGTGCCAGCAGGGGGCTCCATGAGCAGTTCTTC.